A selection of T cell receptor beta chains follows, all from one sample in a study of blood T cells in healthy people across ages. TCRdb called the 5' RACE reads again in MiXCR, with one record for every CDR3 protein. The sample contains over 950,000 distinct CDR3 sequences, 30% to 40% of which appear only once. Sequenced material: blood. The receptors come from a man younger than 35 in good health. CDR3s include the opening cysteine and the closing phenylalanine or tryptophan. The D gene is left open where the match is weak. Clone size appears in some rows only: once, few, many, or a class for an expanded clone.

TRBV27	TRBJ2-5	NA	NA	TGTGCCAGCAGTTCCTCGAGGGCAGACAATGAGCAGTACTTC	CASSSSRADNEQYF
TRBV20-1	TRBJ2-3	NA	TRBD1	TGCAGTGCCACTGGACAGGGGCACACAGATACGCAGTATTTT	CSATGQGHTDTQYF
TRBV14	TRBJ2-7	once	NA	TGTGCCAGCAGCCAAGGCAGGGCCCAGCAGTACTTC	CASSQGRAQQYF
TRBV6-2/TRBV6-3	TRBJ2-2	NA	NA	TGTGCCAGCAGTTACACTCGCAGGAGGACAGCCGAACGTCGTACCGGGGAGCTGTTTTTT	CASSYTRRRTAERRTGELFF
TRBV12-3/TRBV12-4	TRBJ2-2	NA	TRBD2	TGTGCCAGCAGTCCTACCCTACTAGCGGTAGCCACCGGGGAGCTGTTTTTT	CASSPTLLAVATGELFF
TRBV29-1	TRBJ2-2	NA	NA	TGCAGCGTTGTTACAGGGATCACCGGGGAGCCGTTTTTT	CSVVTGITGEPFF
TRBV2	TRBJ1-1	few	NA	TGTGCCAGCAGGAGCCCGGCAGGGCTGAACACTGAAGCTTTCTTT	CASRSPAGLNTEAFF
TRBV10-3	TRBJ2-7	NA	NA	TGTGCCATCAGTGAGGAGCGCGACAATGAGCAGTACTTC	CAISEERDNEQYF
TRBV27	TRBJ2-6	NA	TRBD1	TGTGCCAGCAGTCGTGACAGGGGGACGGTCAACGTCCTGACTTTC	CASSRDRGTVNVLTF
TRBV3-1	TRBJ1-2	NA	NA	TGTGCCAGCAGCCAAGAAGTAGAATTTTCTGGCTACACCTTC	CASSQEVEFSGYTF
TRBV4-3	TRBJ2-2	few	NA	TGCGCCAGCAGCCAAGAACTACTCACCGGGGAGCTGTTTTTT	CASSQELLTGELFF